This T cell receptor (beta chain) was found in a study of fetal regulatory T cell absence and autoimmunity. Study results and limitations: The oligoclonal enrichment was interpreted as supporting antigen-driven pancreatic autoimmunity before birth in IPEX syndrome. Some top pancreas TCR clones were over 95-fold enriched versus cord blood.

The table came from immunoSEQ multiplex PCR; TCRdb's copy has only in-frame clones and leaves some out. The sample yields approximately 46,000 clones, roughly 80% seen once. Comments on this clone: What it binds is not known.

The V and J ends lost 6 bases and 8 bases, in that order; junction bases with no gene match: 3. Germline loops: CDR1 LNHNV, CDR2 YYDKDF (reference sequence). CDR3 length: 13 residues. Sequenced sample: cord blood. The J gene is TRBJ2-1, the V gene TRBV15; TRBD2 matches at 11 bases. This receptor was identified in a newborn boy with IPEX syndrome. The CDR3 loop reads CATRLAGGDEQFF. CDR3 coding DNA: TGTGCCACCAGATTAGCGGGAGGGGATGAGCAGTTCTTC. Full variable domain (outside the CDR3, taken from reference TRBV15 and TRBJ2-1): DAMVIQNPRYQVTQFGKPVTLSCSQTLNHNVMYWYQQKSSQAPKLLFHYYDKDFNNEADTPDNFQSRRPNTSFCFLDIRSPGLGDTAMYLCATRLAGGDEQFFGPGTRLTVL.